The rows below give T cell receptor beta chains drawn from one sample of a study of beta chain features in type 1 diabetes. The data were produced by immunoSEQ multiplex PCR, yet TCRdb's version contains in-frame clones alone and is incomplete. In the table there are some 280,000 clones, more than 13% of which are singletons. The sequencing input was naive CD4+ T cells from blood. The receptors shown here come from a man in his thirties or forties with type 1 diabetes. The CDR3 runs from the conserved cysteine through the conserved F or W. A D gene is named only where the DNA matches it firmly. Expanded clones are given a class, and other clones once, few, many or no size at all.

D gene	V gene	clone size	J gene	CDR3 DNA	CDR3 protein
NA	TRBV19	NA	TRBJ2-7	TGTGCCAGTACTGCGGGGTACGAGCAGTACTTC	CASTAGYEQYF
TRBD2	TRBV6-6	NA	TRBJ2-7	TGTGCCAGCAGTGATACTAGCGGGAGGGCCCGGGAGCAGTACTTC	CASSDTSGRAREQYF
NA	TRBV5-1	few	TRBJ1-1	TGCGCCAGCAGCTTGCTCCAGGGTCAGAACACTGAAGCTTTCTTT	CASSLLQGQNTEAFF
NA	TRBV15	NA	TRBJ1-2	TGTGCCACCAGCAGAGACAAAAGGGGACATCAGGCTGGCTACACCTTC	CATSRDKRGHQAGYTF
NA	TRBV28	NA	TRBJ1-5	TGTGCCAGCAGTCCTCCCCAGCATTTT	CASSPPQHF
NA	TRBV6-6	once	TRBJ2-6	TGTGCCAGCAGTTACTCAGGACTCTCTGGGGCCAACGTCCTGACTTTC	CASSYSGLSGANVLTF
NA	TRBV10-3	few	TRBJ2-5	TGTGCCAGCAGTTTCGCCGGGACACCCAAGGAGACCCAGTACTTC	CASSFAGTPKETQYF
TRBD2	TRBV9	NA	TRBJ2-1	TGTGCCAGCAGCGTTCTGGGGACTAGCGGGTTGAGTGAGCAGTTCTTC	CASSVLGTSGLSEQFF
TRBD1	TRBV11-2	NA	TRBJ2-7	TGTGCCAGCAGCTTAGAGCCGGGACAGAGCTACGAGCAGTACTTC	CASSLEPGQSYEQYF
NA	TRBV19	NA	TRBJ2-3	TGTGCCAGTAGTAGCGGCACCTCCACAGATACGCAGTATTTT	CASSSGTSTDTQYF
TRBD1	TRBV30	few	TRBJ2-7	TGTGCCTGGAGGGGAAAAGGACAGGGGTACGAGCAGTACTTC	CAWRGKGQGYEQYF
NA	TRBV18	NA	TRBJ1-2	TGTGCCAGCTCACCAGGGGGCTTAGCTAACTATGGCTACACCTTC	CASSPGGLANYGYTF
NA	TRBV9	NA	TRBJ1-5	TGTGCCAGCAGCGTATCGTTCAATCAGCCCCAGCATTTT	CASSVSFNQPQHF
TRBD1	TRBV29-1	many	TRBJ2-5	TGCAGCGTCGTCGGACAGGGCGGGGAGACCCAGTACTTC	CSVVGQGGETQYF
NA	TRBV5-1	NA	TRBJ2-7	TGCGCCAGCAGCTCGGACTGGGAGGACGAGCAGTACTTC	CASSSDWEDEQYF
NA	TRBV7-9	NA	TRBJ2-3	TGTGCCAGCAGCTTAGTGGGAGGCCTGGGCGCAGATACGCAGTATTTT	CASSLVGGLGADTQYF
TRBD2	TRBV9	NA	TRBJ2-1	TGTGCCAGCAGCGCCAAGTCGATCTCTAGCGGGAGGGTCGTCTACAATGAGCAGTTCTTC	CASSAKSISSGRVVYNEQFF
TRBD2	TRBV9	NA	TRBJ2-1	TGTGCCAGCAGCGTCTCGGGGACTAGTTCCTACAATGAGCAGTTCTTC	CASSVSGTSSYNEQFF
NA	TRBV5-1	once	TRBJ1-1	TGCGCCAGCAGATTGACAGGGAACACTGAAGCTTTCTTT	CASRLTGNTEAFF
TRBD1	TRBV7-9	NA	TRBJ1-1	TGTGCCCTTCTCCCCCCAAGGGGGCAAATGAACACTGAAGCTTTCTTT	CALLPPRGQMNTEAFF
TRBD2	TRBV13	few	TRBJ2-7	TGTGCCAGCAGCTTGTCGGCCAGCGGGATCTCCTACGAGCAGTACTTC	CASSLSASGISYEQYF
TRBD1	TRBV7-9	few	TRBJ2-7	TGTGCCAGCAGCTCCCGGGACAGGGGTCTCGAGCAGTACTTC	CASSSRDRGLEQYF
TRBD2	TRBV9	NA	TRBJ2-7	TGTGCCAGCAGCGTAGGCACTAGCGGGATCTACGAGCAGTACTTC	CASSVGTSGIYEQYF
NA	TRBV20-1	NA	TRBJ1-1	TGCAGTGCTTTACGGAGCACTGAAGCTTTCTTT	CSALRSTEAFF
TRBD2	TRBV10-3	NA	TRBJ2-1	TGTGCCATCAGTGAGACGGGAGGGAGGGATGAGCAGTTCTTC	CAISETGGRDEQFF
NA	TRBV5-1	NA	TRBJ1-4	TGCGCCAGCAGCTTGATGTGGGGGCGGCGCGAAAAACTGTTTTTT	CASSLMWGRREKLFF
TRBD1	TRBV7-9	NA	TRBJ2-3	TGTGCCAGCAGCTTGACAGGGTCAGATACGCAGTATTTT	CASSLTGSDTQYF
NA	TRBV18	once	TRBJ2-3	TGTGCCAGCTCACCCCGGGGTAACACAGATACGCAGTATTTT	CASSPRGNTDTQYF
NA	TRBV9	NA	TRBJ1-1	TGTGCCAGCAGCTCCAGTGCCCTGGCGAACACTGAAGCTTTCTTT	CASSSSALANTEAFF
TRBD2	TRBV5-4	NA	TRBJ2-5	TGTGCCAGCAGCGTAGGGCGGGGTCGCGGGAGTGGGGAGACCCAGTACTTC	CASSVGRGRGSGETQYF
TRBD1	TRBV16	NA	TRBJ2-1	TGTGCCAGCAGCCAATCAGGGGGCTGGCAACTGAGGTTCTTC	CASSQSGGWQLRFF
TRBD2	TRBV11-2	NA	TRBJ2-1	TGTGCCAGCAGCTTAGGGACTAGCTCCTACAATGAGCAGTTCTTC	CASSLGTSSYNEQFF
TRBD2	TRBV7-9	NA	TRBJ2-1	TGTGCCAGCAGTCAAGCGGGAGGGCAACGGCGTGAGCAGTTCTTC	CASSQAGGQRREQFF
NA	TRBV5-1	NA	TRBJ2-1	TGCGCCAGCAGCTTGGCCGCCTCCGGTGAGCAGTTCTTC	CASSLAASGEQFF
NA	TRBV18	NA	TRBJ2-5	TGTGCCAGCTCACCACCGGGCCAGCAGGAGACCCAGTACTTC	CASSPPGQQETQYF
TRBD2	TRBV7-2	NA	TRBJ2-5	TGTGCCAGCATCCCCAGGGGACTAGCGGGGTCCAAGAGAACCCAGTACTTC	CASIPRGLAGSKRTQYF
TRBD1	TRBV19	few	TRBJ2-5	TGTGCCAGTAGTATAGCAAGCGGACAGGGCCAAGAGACCCAGTACTTC	CASSIASGQGQETQYF
TRBD1	TRBV11-1	NA	TRBJ2-2	TGTGCCAGCAGCTTCGCGGGACAGGGGTTGACCGGGGAGCTGTTTTTT	CASSFAGQGLTGELFF
TRBD2	TRBV7-2	few	TRBJ2-3	TGTGCCAGCGAACCGGTAATCGGGACTAGCAGAGATACGCAGTATTTT	CASEPVIGTSRDTQYF
TRBD1	TRBV9	few	TRBJ1-2	TGTGCCAGCAGCGTAGGGGTCGGACAGGGAAACTATGGCTACACCTTC	CASSVGVGQGNYGYTF
TRBD1	TRBV5-8	few	TRBJ1-1	TGTGCCAGCAGCACGGGACAGGGGAGCTCGGAAGCTTTCTTT	CASSTGQGSSEAFF
NA	TRBV30	NA	TRBJ2-1	TGTGCCTGGACTAGAGGGTCCTTATACAATGAGCAGTTCTTC	CAWTRGSLYNEQFF
NA	TRBV6-6	once	TRBJ2-5	TGTGCCAGCAGTCCCTATGGCGGTAAAGAGACCCAGTACTTC	CASSPYGGKETQYF
TRBD1	TRBV7-9	few	TRBJ2-1	TGTGCCAGCAGCTTTGCAGGGGGTTCGACCTACAATGAGCAGTTCTTC	CASSFAGGSTYNEQFF
TRBD1	TRBV2	few	TRBJ1-1	TGTGCCAGCAGGGCGGGACAGGCGGGCACTGAAGCTTTCTTT	CASRAGQAGTEAFF
TRBD1	TRBV9	few	TRBJ2-1	TGTGCCAGCAGCGCCCGACAGGGGTGGGAGCAGTTCTTC	CASSARQGWEQFF
TRBD1	TRBV6-6	NA	TRBJ1-5	TGTGCCAGCAGTTTTCCGAACAGGGGAAGCGATCAGCCCCAGCATTTT	CASSFPNRGSDQPQHF
TRBD2	TRBV7-6	NA	TRBJ2-3	TGTGCCAGCAGCCCATTGCCGGGACTAGCGGGACTTAGCACAGATACGCAGTATTTT	CASSPLPGLAGLSTDTQYF
NA	TRBV25-1	NA	TRBJ1-4	TGTGCCAGCACCCCGACAGACTCCAATGAAAAACTGTTTTTT	CASTPTDSNEKLFF
TRBD1	TRBV5-8	few	TRBJ1-2	TGTGCCAGCAGCGCGCCGGGACAGGGGGCTTTGGGCTATGGCTACACCTTC	CASSAPGQGALGYGYTF
NA	TRBV29-1	few	TRBJ2-7	TGCAGCGTTGTCCCTACCTCGGCGGGCCGCTCCTACGAGCAGTACTTC	CSVVPTSAGRSYEQYF
TRBD2	TRBV18	NA	TRBJ2-7	TGTGCCAGCTCACCACCGTCCCCTAGCGGCTCTTACGAGCAGTACTTC	CASSPPSPSGSYEQYF
NA	TRBV2	NA	TRBJ2-1	TGTGCCAGCAGTCAGGACTTCGGTGAGCAGTTCTTC	CASSQDFGEQFF
NA	TRBV7-3	NA	TRBJ2-2	TGTGCCAGCAGGTCCCCCCCGGCCGGGGAGCTGTTTTTT	CASRSPPAGELFF
TRBD2	TRBV2	few	TRBJ2-1	TGTGCCAGCAGTGACGGGACTAGCGGCAATGAGCAGTTCTTC	CASSDGTSGNEQFF
TRBD1	TRBV28	NA	TRBJ2-7	TGTGCCAGCATCGTTCCGGGACAGGGGCAGTACTTC	CASIVPGQGQYF
NA	TRBV19	few	TRBJ2-7	TGTGCCAGTAGCCCGCAGGGGTTCGGGTCCTACGAGCAGTACTTC	CASSPQGFGSYEQYF
TRBD2	TRBV30	few	TRBJ2-7	TGTGCCTGGGGACTAGCGGCGGTTAGCTCCTACGAGCAGTACTTC	CAWGLAAVSSYEQYF
TRBD2	TRBV12-5	NA	TRBJ2-5	TGTGCTAGTGGTTCCGGGACTAGCGGGAGAGAGACCCAGTACTTC	CASGSGTSGRETQYF
NA	TRBV29-1	NA	TRBJ1-3	TGCAGCGTTGAAGACTACTCCCAAAGAGCTGGAAACACCATATATTTT	CSVEDYSQRAGNTIYF